This T cell receptor (beta chain) came from a study of CD8+ T cells in alopecia areata (dated by TCRdb to about 2018). Background on the whole study: The study used high-throughput TCRbeta sequencing to examine T cell clonal expansion in alopecia areata, in both the C3H/HeJ mouse model and human patients. immunoSEQ multiplex PCR using 35 Vbeta forward primers and 13 Jbeta reverse primers was used to amplify TCRbeta CDR3 regions. RNA was extracted with the PAXgene miRNA kit for fixed scalp, the miRNeasy kit for PBMCs, and the RNeasy kit for mouse skin. In humans, TCRbeta sequencing was performed on scalp tissue and on sorted CD4+ and CD8+ peripheral blood T cells from healthy controls and from patients with patchy or totalis/universalis alopecia areata. Clonality in the scalp was compared among normal scalp (n=4), patchy alopecia areata scalp (n=8), and alopecia totalis/universalis scalp (n=8).

Study-wide findings and limitations: TCR sequences shared between patients were less clear than in mice, possibly partly because of HLA diversity in the patient population. Lesional scalp, especially in alopecia totalis/universalis, showed higher clonality and more expanded CD8+ clones than normal scalp, suggesting antigenic drive. Unlike mouse skin, where gammadelta T cells dominate, normal human skin contains resident alphabeta T cells that get sequenced too, which complicates analysis of the scalp TCR repertoire.

This clone came up a few times. Its binding antigen is unknown. Per-nucleotide qualities are absent, and no much larger clonotype sits a single base away. PBMCs were isolated by density centrifugation and stained for CD3, CD4 and CD8, after which CD4+ and CD8+ T cells were sorted on a FACSAria. Scalp biopsies and blood samples were obtained from unaffected controls. Library generation was performed with the immunoSEQ multiplex PCR assay. RNA was extracted from all samples and reverse transcribed into cDNA as template for TCR sequencing. First-strand cDNA was synthesized using SuperScript III with a 2:1 mix of oligo-dT and random hexamers. Amplification bias was assessed with a synthetic immune receptor repertoire, and residual bias was removed computationally. Per the original workflow: Raw reads were preprocessed for error removal, and CDR3 was defined according to IMGT conventions as running from the conserved cysteine to phenylalanine. Clonality was computed by normalizing Shannon entropy by log2 of the number of productive unique TCRs and subtracting the result from 1. CD4 or CD8 identity of scalp clones was inferred by cross-referencing scalp TCRbeta sequences with sorted blood CD4 and CD8 repertoires. Held by TCRdb, this immuneACCESS table contains in-frame sequences only and omits some clones. Under half of the omission traces to an unresolved V gene where checked; the cause of the rest is unknown. V, J and clone size reflect that table, while D and trimming were determined from the DNA. This sample has approximately 150,000 clones in its table, and around 55% of those were observed once. More than 4.5% of the sample goes to the ten largest clones.

CDR1 and CDR2 are drawn from the germline V gene (reference sequence): MNHNY, SVGAGI. Trimming accounts for 5 bases at V and 0 bases at J, while the number of junction bases matched to no gene is 6. Reading from cysteine to phenylalanine, the CDR3 counts 16 amino acids. Left in the record is the CDR3 DNA by itself, 48 bases read in frame from the first base. Recombination linked TRBV6-6 to TRBJ2-2, with 7 bases aligning to TRBD1. The source material was CD4+ T cells sorted from blood. This clonotype originated in a human donor in good health. The CDR3 is CASSLRQGSNTGELFF. In nucleotides, the sequence is TGTGCCAGCAGTCTACGACAGGGATCGAACACCGGGGAGCTGTTTTTT.